These 8 T cell receptor beta chains were all obtained from the same sample, sequenced in a study of blood T cells in healthy people across ages. Primers used in a second PCR of roughly 6 to 12 cycles were a sample-barcoded 5' primer and a J-beta primer mix. In TCRdb, the 5' RACE reads were re-called with MiXCR into one record per CDR3 protein. The sample comprises hundreds of thousands of distinct CDR3 sequences, about 62% of which are singletons, and over 20% rests with the top ten. The specimen sequenced was blood. These receptors were taken from a man under 40 in good health.

The rearrangement links TRBV30 to TRBJ2-3; D tentatively fits TRBD1 or TRBD2 (5 bases each). The germline V and J ends were trimmed by 5 bases and 3 bases, with 12 bases remaining between them. Germline loops: CDR1 GTSNPN, CDR2 SVGIG (reference sequence). The CDR3 loop spans 13 amino acids. CDR3 DNA sequence: TGTGCCTGGGAGGGACGAGAGACAGATACGCAGTATTTT. Amino acids: CAWEGRETDTQYF.

The chain has TRBV2 and TRBJ1-2, with D perhaps TRBD1 (6 bases). The CDR3 consists of 15 residues. V was cut by 0 bases and J by 3 bases, with 11 bases left in between. Per the germline V gene, CDR1 is SNHLY and CDR2 is FYNNEI. The chain's CDR3 is CASSEALDSYYGYTF. The CDR3 DNA sequence: TGTGCCAGCAGTGAAGCTCTGGACAGCTACTATGGCTACACCTTC.

The chain carries TRBV7-9 and TRBJ1-4; D unclear. Germline V lookup: CDR1 SEHNR, CDR2 FQNEAQ (reference sequence). V was trimmed by 2 bases and J by 12 bases, leaving 10 bases between them. This CDR3 region has 12 residues. CDR3 coding DNA: TGTGCCAGCAGCTTATTAGGTTACGAACTGTTTTTT. Amino acid sequence: CASSLLGYELFF.

This clonotype came up a few times. V and J are TRBV28 and TRBJ2-3; 8 bases agree with TRBD2. CDR3 length equals 13 residues. J gave up 0 bases and V 7 bases, and 0 bases lay outside the gene matches. Germline V gene lookup returns CDR1 MDHEN and CDR2 SYDVKM. The CDR3 DNA is TGTGCCAGCACTAGCGGGAGCACAGATACGCAGTATTTT. Protein: CASTSGSTDTQYF.

V is TRBV5-1 and J is TRBJ2-2, with D unclear. The CDR3 is 16 residues long. Trimming took off 0 bases at V and 4 bases at J, with 13 bases between the two ends. The germline V gene has CDR1 SGHRS and CDR2 YFSETQ. DNA of the CDR3: TGCGCCAGCAGCTTGGCCGCAGCAGAACGCACCGGGGAGCTGTTTTTT. Translating it yields CASSLAAAERTGELFF. Looking up the rest from reference TRBV5-1 and TRBJ2-2 gives the full variable domain: KAGVTQTPRYLIKTRGQQVTLSCSPISGHRSVSWYQQTPGQGLQFLFEYFSETQRNKGNFPGRFSGRQFSNSRSEMNVSTLELGDSALYLCASSLAAAERTGELFFGEGSRLTVL.

The chain uses TRBV20-1 and TRBJ2-5; perhaps TRBD1 as D (6 bases). The end of the DNA aligns better with TRBJ2-7, so the J call may be wrong. The CDR3 spans 15 residues. Germline V gives CDR1 DFQATT, CDR2 SNEGSKA (reference sequence). CDR3 sequence reads: CSARDVTGPPYEQYF. CDR3 nucleotides: TGCAGTGCTAGAGATGTAACAGGGCCGCCCTACGAGCAGTACTTC.

This chain uses TRBV24-1 with TRBJ2-1, with D perhaps TRBD1 (6 bases). CDR3 length: 13 residues. Deletions cut 4 bases from V and 9 bases from J, with 12 bases between. Germline-derived CDR1 and CDR2 are KGHDR and SFDVKD. As DNA, the CDR3 is TGTGCCACCAGTGACAGGGGTCTGGGTGAGCAGTTCTTC. It encodes CATSDRGLGEQFF.

This clonotype has more than one count but fewer than ten. The chain carries TRBV6-6 and TRBJ2-6; D is perhaps TRBD1 or TRBD2 (5 bases each). In germline, CDR1 is MNHNY, CDR2 SVGAGI (reference sequence). V gave up 5 bases and J gave up 3 bases, with 8 bases separating them. This CDR3 has 14 residues. The CDR3 coding sequence is TGTGCCAGCAGTCCGGGGCGTGGGGCCAACGTCCTGACTTTC. Protein: CASSPGRGANVLTF.